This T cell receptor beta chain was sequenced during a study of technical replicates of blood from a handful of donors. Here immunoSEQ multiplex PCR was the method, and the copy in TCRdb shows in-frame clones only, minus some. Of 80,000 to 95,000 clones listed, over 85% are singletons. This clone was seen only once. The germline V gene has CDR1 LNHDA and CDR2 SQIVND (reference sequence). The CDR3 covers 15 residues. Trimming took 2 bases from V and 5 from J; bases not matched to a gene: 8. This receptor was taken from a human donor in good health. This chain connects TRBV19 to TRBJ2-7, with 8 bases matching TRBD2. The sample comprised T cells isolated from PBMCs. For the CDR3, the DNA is TGTGCCAGTAGTATAACCGGGGGGGGATTGAACGAGCAGTACTTC. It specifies CASSITGGGLNEQYF. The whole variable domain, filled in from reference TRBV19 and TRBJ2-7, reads DGGITQSPKYLFRKEGQNVTLSCEQNLNHDAMYWYRQDPGQGLRLIYYSQIVNDFQKGDIAEGYSVSREKKESFPLTVTSAQKNPTAFYLCASSITGGGLNEQYFGPGTRLTVT.